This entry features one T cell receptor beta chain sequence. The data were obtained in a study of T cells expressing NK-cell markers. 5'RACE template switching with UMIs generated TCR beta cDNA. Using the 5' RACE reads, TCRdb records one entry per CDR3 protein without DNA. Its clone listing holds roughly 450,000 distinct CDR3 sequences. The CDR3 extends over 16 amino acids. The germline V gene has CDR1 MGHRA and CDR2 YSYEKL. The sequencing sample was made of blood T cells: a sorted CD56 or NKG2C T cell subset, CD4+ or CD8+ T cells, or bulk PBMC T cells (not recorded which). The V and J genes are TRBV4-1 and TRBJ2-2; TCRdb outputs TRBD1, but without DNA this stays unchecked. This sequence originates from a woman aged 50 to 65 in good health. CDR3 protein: CASSQGPGQNTGELFF.